This TCR beta chain was documented in a study of blood T cell repertoires in COVID-19. Whole-study context: Collection of acute and convalescent COVID-19 samples took place in the United States, Italy and Spain. Sources were T cells, B-cell-depleted T cells, or PBMCs; the material itself was cDNA or gDNA.

This clone showed up just a few times. Per the study methods: Reference gene primer amplification gave nucleated cell count estimates. The method was immunoSEQ multiplex PCR; TCRdb's version includes in-frame clones alone and lacks a portion of them. The V and J calls and the clone size are those of that table, but D and trimming were determined from the DNA. The sample lists about 110,000 clones, approximately 70% occurring once. The receptor's source is a woman aged 40 to 50 with acute or convalescent COVID-19. The sample consisted of peripheral blood.

Here the CDR3 DNA reads TGTGCCAGCGGGAGGACAACTAATGAAAAACTGTTTTTT. It translates to CASGRTTNEKLFF. V is TRBV7-9 and J is TRBJ1-4; no clear D gene. V shed 8 bases and J shed 0 bases, with 7 bases lying between them. CDR1 is SEHNR, CDR2 FQNEAQ, per germline (reference sequence). This CDR3 has 13 residues.